The present TCR beta chain was sequenced within a study of OX40 agonist ivuxolimab in advanced cancers. Study-wide points: Some patients who did not respond also had low normalized T-cell clonal expansion. Still undetermined is the antigen specificity of the expanded peripheral T cells.

Germline V gene data show CDR1 as SGHRS and CDR2 as YFSETQ. V was trimmed by 0 bases and J by 0 bases, leaving 10 bases between them. CDR3 length: 16 residues. On this clone itself: Its antigen is not known.

Libraries were prepared by immunoSEQ multiplex PCR; TCRdb keeps only in-frame clonotypes and omits some of them. The table has more than 45,000 clones, approximately 85% seen once. The J gene is TRBJ1-5, the V gene TRBV5-1; no firm D call. The receptor comes from an adult with an advanced solid tumor such as melanoma, head and neck, liver or kidney cancer. Sequencing was performed on CD4+ or CD8+ T cells sorted from blood, taken in a trial of the OX40 agonist ivuxolimab. The CDR3 sequence: CASSLGPINSNQPQHF. The DNA for the CDR3 is TGCGCCAGCAGCTTGGGGCCGATAAATAGCAATCAGCCCCAGCATTTT.